This T cell receptor beta chain came from a study of T-cell reconstitution after alpha-beta-depleted transplantation in children. Unique molecular identifiers were incorporated during preparation of the TCRbeta library. TCRdb reprocessed the PCR reads with MiXCR, giving one entry per CDR3 protein. The sample holds hundreds of thousands of distinct CDR3 sequences, approximately 9.6% seen once. CDR1 and CDR2 from the germline V gene are SEHNR and FQNEAQ (reference sequence). Trimming left V 4 bases short and J 4 bases short, with 11 bases between. CDR3 size: 13 residues. In its sample, this clonotype was seen many times.

This sequence joins TRBV7-9 and TRBJ2-7; TRBD2 is a possible D gene (5 bases). The sequence was obtained from a human donor who donated a stem cell graft to a child with SCID. Sample: PBMCs from the stem cell graft donor, taken from the stem cell graft. The CDR3 coding sequence is TGTGCCAGCAGCTCACTTTCGGGGTACGAGCAGTACTTC. Translated: CASSSLSGYEQYF.